This is a list of T cell receptor beta chains from one sample in a study of T cell responses to AZD1222 COVID-19 vaccine. Libraries were prepared by immunoSEQ multiplex PCR; TCRdb keeps only in-frame clonotypes and omits some of them. Of around 130,000 clones in the sample, roughly 92% were seen once. The source was peripheral blood, collected 28 days after the second AZD1222 dose. These receptors all come from an adult who received the AZD1222 COVID-19 vaccine. The CDR3 runs from the conserved cysteine through the conserved F or W. Each record gives: D gene, clone size, J gene, V gene, CDR3 DNA, CDR3 protein. D genes are given only for firm matches. The size entry is marked missing in some rows and otherwise reads once, few, many or a size class.

. . TRBJ1-2 TRBV10-3 TGTGCCATCAGTGAGTCCACCGACGGCCCCTATGGCTACACCTTC CAISESTDGPYGYTF
TRBD1 . TRBJ1-2 TRBV7-9 TGTGCCAGCAGCTTGACAGGGGACTCCTATGGCTACACCTTC CASSLTGDSYGYTF
. . TRBJ1-3 TRBV11-2 TGTGCCAGCAGCCCCGGGAGGGTCTCTGGAAACACCATATATTTT CASSPGRVSGNTIYF
TRBD2 . TRBJ2-5 TRBV27 TGTGCCAGCAGCTACCGGCCTGGTATTAGCGGGCAAGAGACCCAGTACTTC CASSYRPGISGQETQYF
. once TRBJ1-2 TRBV9 TGTGCCAGCAGCCCCCGACAAGGCGCAGTTAACTATGGCTACACCTTC CASSPRQGAVNYGYTF
. . TRBJ2-1 TRBV12-3/TRBV12-4 TGTGCCAGCAGTTTACCTGTCTACAATGAGCAGTTCTTC CASSLPVYNEQFF
. . TRBJ2-7 TRBV7-2 TGTGCCAGCCAGGGGGGAGGGTTTTCCTACGAGCAGTACTTC CASQGGGFSYEQYF
TRBD1 . TRBJ1-1 TRBV6-2/TRBV6-3 TGTGCCAGCAGTTATGCCGGGACAGGGGGGGCGTCTGCTTTCTTT CASSYAGTGGASAFF
. . TRBJ1-2 TRBV7-2 TGTGCCAGCAGCTTAGACCTCTATGGCTACACCTTC CASSLDLYGYTF
TRBD2 . TRBJ2-3 TRBV6-5 TGTGCCACCGCCCCAGCGGGAGGTGGGACAGATACGCAGTATTTT CATAPAGGGTDTQYF
. . TRBJ2-1 TRBV4-2 TGTGCCAGCAGCCCGGGACTTTACAATGAGCAGTTCTTC CASSPGLYNEQFF
TRBD1 . TRBJ2-7 TRBV6-5 TGTGCCAGCAAATGGGACCGGACAGGGAACTACGAGCAGTACTTC CASKWDRTGNYEQYF
. once TRBJ2-1 TRBV28 TGTGCCAGCAGTTTATTATACAATGAGCAGTTCTTC CASSLLYNEQFF
. . TRBJ2-2 TRBV6-2/TRBV6-3 TGTGCCAGCAGCCGACTAGTTGGGACCGGGGAGCTGTTTTTT CASSRLVGTGELFF
TRBD2 . TRBJ2-1 TRBV11-3 TGTGCCAGCAGCATGCGACTAGCGGGAGAGCAGTTCTTC CASSMRLAGEQFF
TRBD1 . TRBJ1-2 TRBV28 TGTGCCAGCAGTTCCCCGGACAGGAACTATGGCTACACCTTC CASSSPDRNYGYTF
. . TRBJ2-2 TRBV3-1/TRBV3-2 TGTGCCAGCAGCCAAGGCCGGGAGTGGTCCGGGGAGCTGTTTTTT CASSQGREWSGELFF
TRBD1 . TRBJ2-5 TRBV4-1 TGCGCCAGCAGCCAGCCCCGACAGGGGACCGAAGAGACCCAGTACTTC CASSQPRQGTEETQYF
TRBD1 . TRBJ1-1 TRBV29-1 TGCAGCGTGAGGGGCCTGGACAGGAGGAACACTGAAGCTTTCTTT CSVRGLDRRNTEAFF
. . TRBJ1-3 TRBV7-2 TGTGCCAGCAGCCCAACACCGACTACGGGGATAAGCTCTGGAAACACCATATATTTT CASSPTPTTGISSGNTIYF
. . TRBJ1-3 TRBV5-1 TGCGCCAGCAGACGCAGTGCCGACGCTGGAAACACCATATATTTT CASRRSADAGNTIYF
. . TRBJ1-2 TRBV18 TGTGCCAGCTCACCGTCTCCGGAAGCTAACTATGGCTACACCTTC CASSPSPEANYGYTF
TRBD1 once TRBJ2-5 TRBV5-1 TGCGCCAGCAGCTCCTCACAGGGGCCGGGAGAGACCCAGTACTTC CASSSSQGPGETQYF
TRBD1 . TRBJ2-2 TRBV7-2 TGTGCCAGCAGCTTGCAGGGGGACAGACTGAACACCGGGGAGCTGTTTTTT CASSLQGDRLNTGELFF
TRBD2 once TRBJ2-7 TRBV6-2/TRBV6-3 TGTGCCAGCAGTTACGCCGGGACTAGCGGGGTCAACTCCTACGAGCAGTACTTC CASSYAGTSGVNSYEQYF
. . TRBJ1-5 TRBV6-4 TGTGCCAGCAGTGACGAGCACGGTCAGCCCCAGCATTTT CASSDEHGQPQHF
. . TRBJ1-5 TRBV15 TGTGCCACCAGCAGAGATGCCCGGGGGTCTCAGCCCCAGCATTTT CATSRDARGSQPQHF
. once TRBJ2-5 TRBV5-4 TGTGCCAGCAGCCAAAAAGGGGGGTACCAAGAGACCCAGTACTTC CASSQKGGYQETQYF
. . TRBJ1-6 TRBV3-1/TRBV3-2 TGTGCCAGCACCTCCGTGGGATCACCCCTCCACTTT CASTSVGSPLHF
. . TRBJ2-7 TRBV29-1 TGCAGCGTTGTCGTGGGCGCGTGGGAGCAGTACTTC CSVVVGAWEQYF
. . TRBJ2-2 TRBV28 TGTGCCAGCAGTTTAAGACTGGGGTCGGGGAACACCGGGGAGCTGTTTTTT CASSLRLGSGNTGELFF
. . TRBJ1-3 TRBV7-6 TGTGCCAGCAGCTTAGTAAGTCCCGGACCTGGAAACACCATATATTTT CASSLVSPGPGNTIYF
. . TRBJ2-3 TRBV7-9 TGTGCCAGCAGCTTACCTCTCCTGGACAGCCCCACAGATACGCAGTATTTT CASSLPLLDSPTDTQYF
TRBD2 . TRBJ2-7 TRBV5-4 TGTGCCACCCATAGCGGGAGTCAACCCTACGAGCAGTACTTC CATHSGSQPYEQYF
. . TRBJ1-6 TRBV18 TGTGCCAGCTCACCATCGGGGGAAGGGCCCCACTTT CASSPSGEGPHF
TRBD1 . TRBJ2-2 TRBV19 TGTGCCAGTAGTATGGGGGGACAGGGGAAGACCGGGGAGCTGTTTTTT CASSMGGQGKTGELFF
TRBD2 . TRBJ2-1 TRBV13 TGTGCCAGCAGCTTAACTAGCGGGGGAAATTTGCAGTTCTTC CASSLTSGGNLQFF
. . TRBJ2-3 TRBV9 TGTGCCAGCAGCGTAGAATTAGATACGCAGTATTTT CASSVELDTQYF
. once TRBJ1-4 TRBV25-1 TGCGCCAGCAGTGGGGGACGGCAGAATGAAAAACTGTTTTTT CASSGGRQNEKLFF
. . TRBJ2-7 TRBV7-9 TGTGCCAGCAGCCCCGTTCAGGGCCCCTACGAGCAGTACTTC CASSPVQGPYEQYF
TRBD2 . TRBJ2-1 TRBV27 TGTGCCAGCAGTTTATGGTCTAGCGGGAGAGTAAACAATGAGCAGTTCTTC CASSLWSSGRVNNEQFF
TRBD1 . TRBJ2-7 TRBV6-5 TGTGCCAGCACCTCCGGGACAGGGCCGTACGAGCAGTACTTC CASTSGTGPYEQYF
. . TRBJ2-1 TRBV11-2 TGTGCCAGCAGCTTACTTCGGGGGAGCTCCTACAATGAGCAGTTCTTC CASSLLRGSSYNEQFF
TRBD2 . TRBJ2-1 TRBV7-3 TGTGCCAGCAGCTTAGAAGGGACTAGCGGACACAATGAGCAGTTCTTC CASSLEGTSGHNEQFF
TRBD2 . TRBJ2-5 TRBV29-1 TGCAGCGTTCCCGTGGGAGGGCCCGGGACCCAGTACTTC CSVPVGGPGTQYF
. . TRBJ1-2 TRBV3-1/TRBV3-2 TGTGCCAGCAGCCAAGACCCAGGGAGCCATGGCTACACCTTC CASSQDPGSHGYTF
. . TRBJ1-3 TRBV6-6 TGTGCCAGCAGTCCTAGTCCCGGGGGGCGCAACACCATATATTTT CASSPSPGGRNTIYF
. . TRBJ2-7 TRBV4-3 TGCGCCAGCAGCCAAGATATGGCCGTGGGCCCGGGCGCCTACGAGCAGTACTTC CASSQDMAVGPGAYEQYF